One and the same sample provided the 10 T cell receptor beta chains below, sequenced in a study of blood T cell repertoires in COVID-19. Using immunoSEQ multiplex PCR, the repertoire was profiled, and TCRdb retains in-frame clones only, with some absent. The repertoire consists of about 260,000 clones, with about 85% occurring once and the leading ten covering about 4.1%. The sample taken for sequencing was peripheral blood. The receptor source for this set is a man aged 60-69 years who had recovered from COVID-19.

The chain couples TRBV28 to TRBJ2-3, with D possibly being TRBD1 (6 bases). The length of the CDR3 is 14 residues. V was clipped by 10 bases and J by 1 base, with 15 bases between them. In germline, CDR1 is MDHEN, CDR2 SYDVKM. This CDR3 is CAILLTGRTDTQYF. CDR3 coding DNA: TGTGCCATCCTCTTGACAGGTCGCACAGATACGCAGTATTTT.

The CDR3 is CASSPLQGGMETQYF. The CDR3 nucleotides are TGTGCCAGCAGCCCCCTACAGGGTGGGATGGAGACCCAGTACTTC. The chain uses TRBV27 and TRBJ2-5; maybe TRBD1 (6 bases). Trimming took off 6 bases at V and 5 bases at J, with 19 bases between the two ends. From germline, CDR1 is MNHEY and CDR2 SMNVEV (reference sequence). The CDR3 consists of 15 residues.

This chain joins TRBV5-6 and TRBJ1-3; unclear D gene. The V end lost 2 bases, the J end lost 4 bases, and 10 bases lay between the germline ends. Germline lookup yields CDR1 SGHDT and CDR2 YYEEEE. The CDR3 runs to 14 residues. CDR3 bases: TGTGCCAGCAGCTTTGGACTGAACGGAAACACCATATATTTT. Translation gives CASSFGLNGNTIYF.

This clone was recorded once. This chain uses TRBV30 with TRBJ2-3, with 10 bases lining up with TRBD2. Germline values: CDR1 GTSNPN, CDR2 SVGIG (reference sequence). V dropped 2 bases and J dropped 6; count of bases not matched to a gene: 5. CDR3 size: 14 residues. The CDR3 sequence is CAWSRTSGGDTQYF. DNA of the CDR3: TGTGCCTGGAGTAGGACTAGCGGCGGGGATACGCAGTATTTT.

This chain links TRBV3-1 (or the pseudogene TRBV3-2) with TRBJ1-1; TRBD1 might be the D (5 bases). CDR1 is LGHDT, CDR2 YNNKEL, per germline (reference sequence). Trimming shortened V by 2 bases and J by 0 bases, and 10 bases separated the two germline ends. The CDR3 loop spans 15 amino acids. The CDR3 coding sequence is TGTGCCAGCAGCCAAATACAGGCCATGAACACTGAAGCTTTCTTT. Amino acid sequence: CASSQIQAMNTEAFF.

The DNA for the CDR3 is TGTGCCAGCTCACGAGACAGGGCCTATAATTCACCCCTCCACTTT. This codes for CASSRDRAYNSPLHF. This chain links TRBV18 with TRBJ1-6; 7 bases are a match to TRBD1. The ends lost 4 bases at V and 2 bases at J; junction bases unmatched: 2. Germline CDR1 and CDR2: KGHSH and LQKENI. This CDR3 spans 15 amino acids.

The V gene is TRBV10-3, the J gene TRBJ2-2; D remains ambiguous. Germline V gene data show CDR1 as ENHRY and CDR2 as SYGVKD. Trimming cost V 0 bases and J 6 bases, with 5 bases left between them. The CDR3 spans 13 residues. The CDR3 is CAISESVAGELFF. The CDR3 DNA follows: TGTGCCATCAGTGAGTCTGTCGCCGGGGAGCTGTTTTTT.

The chain combines TRBV9 with TRBJ2-7; 8 nucleotides line up with TRBD1. This CDR3 contains 15 residues. Unmatched junction bases numbered 9, after V lost 1 base and J lost 6 bases. Looked up from germline, CDR1 is SGDLS and CDR2 is YYNGEE. In DNA form, the CDR3 reads TGTGCCAGCAGCGTATCCTGGGGGACAGGAGGCGAGCAGTACTTC. Amino acid sequence: CASSVSWGTGGEQYF.

The sample holds one count of this clone. The rearrangement joins TRBV30 to TRBJ1-2; possible D gene TRBD1, 5 bases. There are 13 residues in the CDR3. Germline V lookup: CDR1 GTSNPN, CDR2 SVGIG (reference sequence). V was clipped by 2 bases and J by 5 bases, with 12 bases between them. Here the CDR3 DNA reads TGTGCCTGGAGTCCACCGGGGGGGTATGGCTACACCTTC. It specifies CAWSPPGGYGYTF.

The chain employs TRBV5-4 and TRBJ2-5, with 8 nucleotides matching TRBD2. This CDR3 comprises 16 residues. V lost 2 bases, J lost 0 bases, and 6 bases stayed unmatched. CDR1 and CDR2 from the germline V gene are SGHNT and YYREEE (reference sequence). CDR3 sequence reads: CASSLHSGEHQETQYF. The CDR3 nucleotides are TGTGCCAGCAGCTTACATAGCGGGGAACACCAAGAGACCCAGTACTTC.